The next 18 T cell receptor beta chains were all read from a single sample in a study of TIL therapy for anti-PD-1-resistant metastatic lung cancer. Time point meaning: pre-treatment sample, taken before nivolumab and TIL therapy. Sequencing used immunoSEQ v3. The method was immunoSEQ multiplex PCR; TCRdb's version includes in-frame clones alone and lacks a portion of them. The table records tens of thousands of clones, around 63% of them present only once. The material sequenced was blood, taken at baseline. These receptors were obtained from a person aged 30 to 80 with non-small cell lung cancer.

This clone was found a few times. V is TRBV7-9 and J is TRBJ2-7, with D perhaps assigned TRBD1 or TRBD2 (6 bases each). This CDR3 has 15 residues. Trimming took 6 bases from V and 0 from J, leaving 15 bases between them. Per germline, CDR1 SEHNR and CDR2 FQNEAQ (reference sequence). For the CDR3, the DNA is TGTGCCAGCAGTTACCAGGGGACTTACTCCTACGAGCAGTACTTC. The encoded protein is CASSYQGTYSYEQYF.

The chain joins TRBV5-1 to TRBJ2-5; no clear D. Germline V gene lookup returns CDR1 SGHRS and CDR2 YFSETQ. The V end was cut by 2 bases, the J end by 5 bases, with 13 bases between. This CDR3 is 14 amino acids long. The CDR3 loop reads CASSFGQDRETQYF. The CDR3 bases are TGCGCCAGCAGCTTTGGGCAGGATAGGGAGACCCAGTACTTC.

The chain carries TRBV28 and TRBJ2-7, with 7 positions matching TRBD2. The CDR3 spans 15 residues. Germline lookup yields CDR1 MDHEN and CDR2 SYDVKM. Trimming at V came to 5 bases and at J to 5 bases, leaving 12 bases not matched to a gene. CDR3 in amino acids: CASSEDTSVKHEQYF. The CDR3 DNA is TGTGCCAGCAGTGAAGATACTAGCGTTAAACACGAGCAGTACTTC.

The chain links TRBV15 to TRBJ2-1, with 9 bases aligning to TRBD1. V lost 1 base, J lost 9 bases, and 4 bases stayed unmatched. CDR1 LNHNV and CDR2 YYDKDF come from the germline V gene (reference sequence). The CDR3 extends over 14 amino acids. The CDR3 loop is CATSRVQGAVEQFF. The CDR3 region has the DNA TGTGCCACCAGCAGAGTACAGGGGGCAGTTGAGCAGTTCTTC.

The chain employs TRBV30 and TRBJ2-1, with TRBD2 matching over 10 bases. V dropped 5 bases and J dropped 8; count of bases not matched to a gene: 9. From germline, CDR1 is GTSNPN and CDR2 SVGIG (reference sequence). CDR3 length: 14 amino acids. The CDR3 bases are TGTGCCTGGGGAAGCGGGGGGGCGTGGGATGAGCAGTTCTTC. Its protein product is CAWGSGGAWDEQFF.

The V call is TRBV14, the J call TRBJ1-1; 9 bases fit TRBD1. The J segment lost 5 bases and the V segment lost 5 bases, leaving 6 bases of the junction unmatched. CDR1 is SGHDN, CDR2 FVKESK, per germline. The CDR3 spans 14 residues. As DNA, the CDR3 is TGTGCCAGCAGCGTGGGGACAGGGAGAACTGAAGCTTTCTTT. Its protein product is CASSVGTGRTEAFF.

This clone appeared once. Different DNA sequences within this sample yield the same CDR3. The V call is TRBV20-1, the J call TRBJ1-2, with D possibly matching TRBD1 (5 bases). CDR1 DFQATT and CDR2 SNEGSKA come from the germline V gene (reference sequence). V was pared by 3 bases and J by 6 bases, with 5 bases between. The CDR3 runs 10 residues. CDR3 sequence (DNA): TGCAGTGCTAGCAGGGATGGCTACACCTTC. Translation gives CSASRDGYTF.

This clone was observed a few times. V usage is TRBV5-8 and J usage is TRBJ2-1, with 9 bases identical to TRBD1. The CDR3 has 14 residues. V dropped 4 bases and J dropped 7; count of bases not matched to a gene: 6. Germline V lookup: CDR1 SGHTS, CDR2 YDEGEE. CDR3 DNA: TGTGCCAGCAGCACAGGGGGCTTGAGAAATGAGCAGTTCTTC. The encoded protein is CASSTGGLRNEQFF.

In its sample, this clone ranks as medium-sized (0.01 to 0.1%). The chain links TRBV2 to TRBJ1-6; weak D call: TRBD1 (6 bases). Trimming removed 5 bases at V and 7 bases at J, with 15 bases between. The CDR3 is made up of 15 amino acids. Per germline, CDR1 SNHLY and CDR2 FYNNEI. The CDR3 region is CASSRGGWVNSPLHF. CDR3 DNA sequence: TGTGCCAGCAGTAGAGGGGGTTGGGTCAATTCACCCCTCCACTTT. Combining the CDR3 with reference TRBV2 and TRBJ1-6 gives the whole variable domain EPEVTQTPSHQVTQMGQEVILRCVPISNHLYFYWYRQILGQKVEFLVSFYNNEISEKSEIFDDQFSVERPDGSNFTLKIRSTKLEDSAMYFCASSRGGWVNSPLHFGNGTRLTVT.

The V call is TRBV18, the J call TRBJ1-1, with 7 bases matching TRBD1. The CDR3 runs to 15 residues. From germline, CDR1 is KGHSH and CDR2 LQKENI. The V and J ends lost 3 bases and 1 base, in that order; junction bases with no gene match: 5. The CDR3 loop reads CASSPGQIKNTEAFF. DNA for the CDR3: TGTGCCAGCTCACCGGGACAGATTAAGAACACTGAAGCTTTCTTT. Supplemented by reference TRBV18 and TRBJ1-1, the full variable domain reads NAGVMQNPRHLVRRRGQEARLRCSPMKGHSHVYWYRQLPEEGLKFMVYLQKENIIDESGMPKERFSAEFPKEGPSILRIQQVVRGDSAAYFCASSPGQIKNTEAFFGQGTRLTVV.

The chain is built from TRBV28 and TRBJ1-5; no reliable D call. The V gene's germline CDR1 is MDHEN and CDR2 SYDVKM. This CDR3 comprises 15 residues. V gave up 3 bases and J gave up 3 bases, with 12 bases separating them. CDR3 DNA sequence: TGTGCCAGCAGTTTCTCGCCAGGACCCAATCAGCCCCAGCATTTT. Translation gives CASSFSPGPNQPQHF.

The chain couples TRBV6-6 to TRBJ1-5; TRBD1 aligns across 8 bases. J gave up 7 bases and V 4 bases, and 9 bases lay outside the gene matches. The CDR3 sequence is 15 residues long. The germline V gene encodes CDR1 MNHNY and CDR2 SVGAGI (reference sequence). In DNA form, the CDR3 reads TGTGCCAGCAGTTCCAAGGACAGGGTTGGCCAGCCCCAGCATTTT. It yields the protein CASSSKDRVGQPQHF.

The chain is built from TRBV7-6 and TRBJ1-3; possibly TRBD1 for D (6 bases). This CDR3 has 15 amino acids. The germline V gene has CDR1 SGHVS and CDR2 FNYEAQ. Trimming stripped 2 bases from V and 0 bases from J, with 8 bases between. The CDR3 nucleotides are TGTGCCAGCAGCTTAAACAGGGACTCTGGAAACACCATATATTTT. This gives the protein CASSLNRDSGNTIYF.

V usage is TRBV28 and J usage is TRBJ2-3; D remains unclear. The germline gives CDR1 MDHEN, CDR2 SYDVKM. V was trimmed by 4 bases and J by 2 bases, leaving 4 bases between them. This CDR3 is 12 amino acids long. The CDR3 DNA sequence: TGTGCCAGCAGTTCGACCACAGATACGCAGTATTTT. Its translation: CASSSTTDTQYF. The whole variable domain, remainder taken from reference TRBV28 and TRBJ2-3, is DVKVTQSSRYLVKRTGEKVFLECVQDMDHENMFWYRQDPGLGLRLIYFSYDVKMKEKGDIPEGYSVSREKKERFSLILESASTNQTSMYLCASSSTTDTQYFGPGTRLTVL.

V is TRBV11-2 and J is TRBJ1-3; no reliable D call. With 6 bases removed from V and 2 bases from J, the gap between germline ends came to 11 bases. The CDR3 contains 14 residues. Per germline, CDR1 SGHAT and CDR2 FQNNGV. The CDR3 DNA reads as TGTGCCAGCAGAGGGCTCGGGGCTGGAAACACCATATATTTT. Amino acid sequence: CASRGLGAGNTIYF. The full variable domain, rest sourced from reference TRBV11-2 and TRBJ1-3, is EAGVAQSPRYKIIEKRQSVAFWCNPISGHATLYWYQQILGQGPKLLIQFQNNGVVDDSQLPKDRFSAERLKGVDSTLKIQPAKLEDSAVYLCASRGLGAGNTIYFGEGSWLTVV.

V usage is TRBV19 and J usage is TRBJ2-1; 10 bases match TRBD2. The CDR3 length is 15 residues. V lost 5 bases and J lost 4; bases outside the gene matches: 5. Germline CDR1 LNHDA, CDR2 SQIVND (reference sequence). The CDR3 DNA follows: TGTGCCAGTAGTGGAAGACTAGCGGGTTACAATGAGCAGTTCTTC. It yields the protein CASSGRLAGYNEQFF.

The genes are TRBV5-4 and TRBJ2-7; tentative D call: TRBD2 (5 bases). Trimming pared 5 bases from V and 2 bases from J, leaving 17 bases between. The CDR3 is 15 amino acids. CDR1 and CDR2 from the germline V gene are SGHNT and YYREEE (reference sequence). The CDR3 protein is CASSYGIQFPYEQYF. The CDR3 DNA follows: TGTGCCAGCAGTTACGGGATCCAATTCCCCTACGAGCAGTACTTC.

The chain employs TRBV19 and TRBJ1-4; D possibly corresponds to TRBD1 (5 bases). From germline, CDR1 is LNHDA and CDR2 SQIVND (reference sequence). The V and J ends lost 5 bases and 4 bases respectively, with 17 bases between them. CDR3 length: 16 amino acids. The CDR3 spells CASSPRGTGYNEKLFF. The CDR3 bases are TGTGCCAGTAGTCCAAGAGGAACAGGCTATAATGAAAAACTGTTTTTT.